This T cell receptor beta chain was recorded in a study of spatial heterogeneity in lung cancer. Time point in this sample: sample taken at primary tumor resection. The input material, whole RNA from tumor, nontumor lung or frozen PBMC, was sequenced unsorted. Samples were donated by 72 untreated early-stage non-small cell lung cancer patients. From germline, CDR1 is LGHDT and CDR2 YNNKEL (reference sequence). The CDR3 is made up of 14 amino acids. With 1 base clipped from V and 5 bases from J, the junction kept 5 bases outside the gene matches. TCRdb itself ran the 5' RACE reads through MiXCR, one entry per CDR3 protein. Of about 5,700 distinct CDR3 sequences listed, around 12% are singletons. This clonotype was detected ten times or more.

This material consisted of normal lung tissue next to the tumor, taken at surgery. The TCR sequence derives from a male donor with early-stage non-small cell lung cancer. The genes are TRBV3-1 and TRBJ2-7; 7 bases fit TRBD2. This chain's CDR3 is CASSQGSGLNEQYF. CDR3 DNA: TGTGCCAGCAGCCAAGGTAGCGGGCTAAACGAGCAGTACTTC.